Sequencing of this T cell receptor beta chain was carried out in a study of long-term antiretroviral therapy in people with HIV. With regard to this clone: Its antigen is unknown.

immunoSEQ v3.0 was run at survey level. This table comes from immunoSEQ multiplex PCR, and its TCRdb copy is limited to in-frame clones, with some not included. The sample shows 20,000 to 25,000 clones, 84% of them seen only once. General study findings and limits: Among HIV repertoires, CDR3 length ranges were narrower than those of controls. Upon ART, diversity increased but remained lower than transplant donor controls. Those clones which expanded before ART made up the dominant part of the repertoire at all time points.

This CDR3 comprises 11 residues. Germline values: CDR1 MDHEN, CDR2 SYDVKM. HIV-positive participants were all treated in the United States. The chain has TRBV28 and TRBJ1-2, with D uncertain. The sample in question was unsorted PBMCs, obtained 1.9 years after starting antiretroviral therapy. The sequence was collected from a woman between 50 and 59 years old with HIV. The CDR3 region has the DNA TGTGCTCTGGAGGGAAACTATGGCTACACCTTC. It yields the protein CALEGNYGYTF.